This T cell receptor (beta chain) was sequenced in a study of neurological immune-mediated disorders (dated 2019 in TCRdb). A note on the overall study: Of the roughly 34 multiple sclerosis patients, 31 had relapsing-remitting MS and 3 had secondary progressive MS. The study compared peripheral blood TCR-beta repertoires of HTLV-I-associated myelopathy (HAM/TSP) patients, multiple sclerosis patients and healthy controls using UMI-based sequencing. Alongside PBMC samples, the set of approximately 100 TCR-beta libraries contained longitudinal samples, technical triplicates, and paired CD4+ and CD8+ T-cell subsets that had been sorted. Of the 68 subjects in the cohort, around 15 were HAM/TSP patients, around 34 were multiple sclerosis patients, and about 20 were healthy controls. Broad study findings and their caveats: Repertoires from 18 of 34 MS patients were grouped by phylogenetic analysis into a cluster of related CDR3 sequences, suggesting a possible repertoire-level signature. The MS cluster showed no association with clinical or MRI features, and the authors stated that larger cohorts are needed. No identical CDR3 amino acid sequences were shared among expanded clones across subjects, suggesting private TCR-beta repertoires in all groups. TCR clonal expansion was highest in HAM/TSP patients and lowest in MS patients, with MS patients falling below even healthy controls.

Unsorted PBMC libraries were generated from 2 million PBMCs stored in RNAlater at -80 °C until RNA extraction. Multiple sclerosis patients were enrolled in a US clinical protocol under which disease progression was evaluated by magnetic resonance imaging. Peripheral blood underwent Ficoll-Hypaque density gradient centrifugation to isolate PBMCs, which were then cryopreserved in liquid nitrogen. CDR3 length: 15 amino acids, cysteine to phenylalanine. Only the CDR3 DNA stays, 45 bases, in frame from base 1. In the germline V gene, CDR1 corresponds to SGHTA and CDR2 to FQGNSA. Germline trimming: 6 bases from V, 1 base from J; junction bases outside gene matches: 3. To synthesize cDNA, template-switch 5'RACE was performed with a primer carrying a 10-nucleotide random unique molecular identifier so that each TCR transcript was tagged. Each sequencing run produced over 200 million TCR-beta sequences covering 15-18 subjects. The RNeasy kit was used for extraction of total RNA. Using the KAPA Real-time Library Amplification kit, TCR-beta VDJ regions were amplified with primers for the TCR constant region and the 5'RACE anchor. Sample indexes and Illumina adaptors were added in a first PCR, and a second PCR then increased library yield. After Ampure bead purification, the TCR product of roughly 650 bp was size-selected on a 2% E-gel SizeSelection system. Before pooling, libraries had their quality checked on a Bioanalyzer, their concentration measured with Qubit, and their quantity determined with the Kapa Library Quantification kit. Libraries were sequenced paired-end 2 x 150 bp on an Illumina HiSeq 2500. To increase sequence diversity, about 23-32% phiX was spiked into each library pool. In the original analysis: Quality-filtered reads were processed with the UMI-based MiGEC pipeline, which removed over 75% of raw TCR sequences during error correction. IMGT germline references were used for aligning VDJ genes, and each clonotype was defined as a unique CDR3 amino acid sequence together with its V-J genes. Clonal expansion, Shannon diversity and CDR3 relatedness (CalcPairwiseDistances, ClusterSamples) were evaluated with VDJtools, and phylogenetic trees were built with CLCbio workbench. Expanded clones were defined as having at least 8 unique UMIs, based on coefficient-of-variation modelling across technical triplicates. TCRdb reprocessing: public reads trimmed at Q25 with fastp, clones called with MiXCR, in-frame beta chains kept. Rows are unified per CDR3 protein, each entry keeping the most common DNA and genes. TCRdb assigned the V and J calls; the authors' analysis was not used. The sample yields 25,000 to 30,000 distinct CDR3 sequences; around 3.4% were counted once. The ten largest clones add up to 6% to 8% of the sample.

The sample holds many counts of this clonotype. The antigen this receptor binds is unknown. Base qualities are not provided; no much larger clone lies one nucleotide away. The clonotype was recovered from a woman between 25 and 40 years old with multiple sclerosis. Sequenced input: PBMCs. Here the chain combines TRBV7-2 and TRBJ2-7; the central 13 bases match TRBD2. CDR3 reads: CASRKTSGGSYEQYF. At the DNA level, the sequence is TGTGCCAGCAGAAAGACTAGCGGGGGGTCCTACGAGCAGTACTTC.